This T cell receptor beta chain was recovered during a study of blood T cell repertoires in COVID-19. The overall study: COVID-19 samples, acute and convalescent, were from the United States, Italy and Spain. T cells, B-cell-depleted T cells, or PBMCs supplied cDNA or gDNA.

In the original processing: Estimation of nucleated cell counts was performed using reference gene primer amplification. Clones were sequenced by immunoSEQ multiplex PCR, and TCRdb holds only the in-frame ones, with some missing. The D gene and trimming were derived from the DNA, and the V and J assignments and clone size from that table. In the table there are more than 130,000 clones, 70% to 85% of which are singletons. The V gene's germline CDR1 is LNHDA and CDR2 SQIVND (reference sequence). Trimming removed 6 bases from V and 7 bases from J, with 9 bases in between. The CDR3 extends over 11 amino acids.

The sequencing input was peripheral blood. The rearrangement links TRBV19 to TRBJ1-1; D gene unclear. This receptor was taken from an elderly woman in a cohort sampled during active or convalescent COVID-19. CDR3 sequence reads: CASRTYNEAFF. CDR3 DNA: TGTGCCAGTAGAACATACAATGAAGCTTTCTTT. The full variable domain, completed using reference TRBV19 and TRBJ1-1, is DGGITQSPKYLFRKEGQNVTLSCEQNLNHDAMYWYRQDPGQGLRLIYYSQIVNDFQKGDIAEGYSVSREKKESFPLTVTSAQKNPTAFYLCASRTYNEAFFGQGTRLTVV.